This TCR beta chain was observed in a study of cytomegalovirus exposure and HLA in healthy donors. With regard to this clone: Antigen: not known.

CDR1 is SGHDT, CDR2 YYEEEE, per germline. The CDR3 loop spans 13 amino acids. The V end was cut by 3 bases, the J end by 0 bases, with 4 bases between. Regarding the study as a whole: Using the classifier, cytomegalovirus status was reportedly diagnosed with high specificity and sensitivity. A list of about 180 TCR beta chains associated with cytomegalovirus was given.

Assay: immunoSEQ multiplex PCR; the TCRdb copy retains only in-frame clones and omits some. The table lists roughly 120,000 clones, around 94% of them singletons. Sequencing input: PBMCs. The chain employs TRBV5-6 and TRBJ1-5, with D uncertain. This clonotype was obtained from a young woman in good health and CMV-seronegative. DNA for the CDR3: TGTGCCAGCAGCTACGGTAGCAATCAGCCCCAGCATTTT. Translation gives CASSYGSNQPQHF.